This T cell receptor beta chain was identified during a study of blood T cells in healthy people across ages. The V end lost 7 bases, the J end lost 5 bases, and 19 bases lay between the germline ends. Germline V gene data show CDR1 as ENHRY and CDR2 as SYGVKD. This CDR3 region has 15 residues. With a J-beta primer mix and a sample-barcoded 5' primer, a second PCR ran roughly 6 to 12 cycles. Via MiXCR, TCRdb re-called the 5' RACE reads, giving one row per CDR3 protein. Among 600,000 to 1,000,000 distinct CDR3 sequences listed, more than 20% were seen once. This same sample was also part of a study on T cells of mothers and their children.

The V call is TRBV10-3, the J call TRBJ2-3; tentative D call: TRBD2 (6 bases). Sequenced input: blood. The clonotype was recovered from a boy under 18 in good health. DNA of the CDR3: TGTGCCATCATGGAGGGGCCCCCAAACGGAGATACGCAGTATTTT. It encodes CAIMEGPPNGDTQYF.